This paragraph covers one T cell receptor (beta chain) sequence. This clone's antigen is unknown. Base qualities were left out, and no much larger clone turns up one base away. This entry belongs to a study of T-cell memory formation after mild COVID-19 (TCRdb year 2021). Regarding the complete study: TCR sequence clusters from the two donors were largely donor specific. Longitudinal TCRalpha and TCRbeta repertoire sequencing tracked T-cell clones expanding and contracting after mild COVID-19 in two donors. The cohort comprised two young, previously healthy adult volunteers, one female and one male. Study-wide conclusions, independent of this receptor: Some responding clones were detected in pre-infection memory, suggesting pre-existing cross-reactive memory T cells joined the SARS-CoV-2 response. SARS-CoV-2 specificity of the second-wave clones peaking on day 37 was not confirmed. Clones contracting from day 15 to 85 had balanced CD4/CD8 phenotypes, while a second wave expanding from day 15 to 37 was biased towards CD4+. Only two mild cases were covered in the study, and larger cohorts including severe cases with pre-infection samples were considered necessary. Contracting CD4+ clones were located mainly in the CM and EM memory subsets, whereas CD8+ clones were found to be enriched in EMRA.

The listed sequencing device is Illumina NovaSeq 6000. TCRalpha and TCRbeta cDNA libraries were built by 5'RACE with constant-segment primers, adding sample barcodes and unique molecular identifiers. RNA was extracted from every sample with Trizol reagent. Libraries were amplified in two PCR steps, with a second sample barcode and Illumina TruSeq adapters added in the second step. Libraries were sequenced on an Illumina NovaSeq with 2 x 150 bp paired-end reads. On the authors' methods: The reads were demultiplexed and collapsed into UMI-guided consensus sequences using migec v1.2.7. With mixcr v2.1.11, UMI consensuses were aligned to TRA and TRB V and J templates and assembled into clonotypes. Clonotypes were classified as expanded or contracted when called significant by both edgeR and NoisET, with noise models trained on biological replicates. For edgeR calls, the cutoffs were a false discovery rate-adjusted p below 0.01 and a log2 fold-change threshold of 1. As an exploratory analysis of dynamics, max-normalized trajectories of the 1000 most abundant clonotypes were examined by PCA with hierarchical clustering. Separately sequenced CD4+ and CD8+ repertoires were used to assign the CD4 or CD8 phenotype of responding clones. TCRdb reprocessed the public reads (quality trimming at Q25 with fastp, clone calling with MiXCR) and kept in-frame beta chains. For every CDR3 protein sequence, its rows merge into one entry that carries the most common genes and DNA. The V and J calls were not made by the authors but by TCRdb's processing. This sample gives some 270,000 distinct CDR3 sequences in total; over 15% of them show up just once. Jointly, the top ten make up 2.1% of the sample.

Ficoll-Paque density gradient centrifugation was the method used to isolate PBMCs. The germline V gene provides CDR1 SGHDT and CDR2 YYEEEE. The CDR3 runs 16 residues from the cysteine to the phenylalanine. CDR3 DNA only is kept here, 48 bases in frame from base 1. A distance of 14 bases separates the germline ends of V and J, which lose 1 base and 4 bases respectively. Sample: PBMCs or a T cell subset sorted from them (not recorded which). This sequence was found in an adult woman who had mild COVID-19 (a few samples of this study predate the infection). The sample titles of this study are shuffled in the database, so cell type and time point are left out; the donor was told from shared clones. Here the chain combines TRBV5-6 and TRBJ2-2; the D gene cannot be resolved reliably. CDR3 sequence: CASSLISGGVTGELFF. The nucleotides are TGTGCCAGCAGCTTGATCTCCGGTGGGGTCACCGGGGAGCTGTTTTTT.